What follows are 32 T cell receptor beta chains derived from one specimen sequenced in a study of radiation and T cells in renal cell carcinoma. Only in-frame clones appear in the TCRdb table, and some are missing; sequencing was by immunoSEQ multiplex PCR. The sample records more than 140,000 clones, roughly 80% being singletons. Stated time point: baseline pretreatment blood. Treatment of the sample: 15 Gy SBRT to primary tumor, nephrectomy 4 weeks later. Specimen: blood, collected from a patient whose treatment included radiotherapy and nephrectomy. These receptors all stem from a woman aged 45-59 years with renal cell carcinoma.

The table lists this clone with a count of one. The V and J genes are TRBV28 and TRBJ2-7; 7 positions match TRBD1. After removal of 4 bases from V and 2 bases from J, the junction contained 5 bases not matched to a gene. This CDR3 has 14 residues. Germline assignment: CDR1 MDHEN and CDR2 SYDVKM. The CDR3 sequence is CASSSGTVPYEQYF. CDR3 nucleotides: TGTGCCAGCAGTTCGGGGACAGTGCCCTACGAGCAGTACTTC.

V and J are TRBV19 and TRBJ1-1; D may be TRBD1 (6 bases). The germline V gene encodes CDR1 LNHDA and CDR2 SQIVND (reference sequence). The CDR3 has 13 residues. The V and J ends lost 4 bases and 1 base respectively, with 7 bases between them. The CDR3 loop reads CASSKTGNTEAFF. The CDR3 DNA sequence: TGTGCCAGTAGTAAGACAGGGAACACTGAAGCTTTCTTT.

The CDR3 region has the DNA TGTGCCAGCACCTGTAGGAGGGTAGCGGGTTACTCTGGGGCCAACGTCCTGACTTTC. Amino acid sequence: CASTCRRVAGYSGANVLTF. This chain links TRBV7-4 with TRBJ2-6, with TRBD2 identical over 7 bases. Trimming took 7 bases from V and 0 from J; bases not matched to a gene: 15. Germline values: CDR1 SGHVT, CDR2 SQSDAQ. There are 19 residues in the CDR3. Looking up the rest from reference TRBV7-4 and TRBJ2-6 gives the full variable domain: GAGVSQSPRYKVAKRGRDVALRCDSISGHVTLYWYRQTLGQGSEVLTYSQSDAQRDKSGRPSGRFSAERPERSVSTLKIQRTEQGDSAVYLCASTCRRVAGYSGANVLTFGAGSRLTVL.

The chain recombines TRBV7-2 with TRBJ2-1, with 8 bases identical to TRBD2. Germline CDR1 and CDR2: SGHTA and FQGNSA. The CDR3 has 15 residues. J lost 2 bases, V lost 5 bases, and 5 bases had no gene match. The CDR3 loop reads CASSRAGVTYNEQFF. The CDR3 DNA sequence: TGTGCCAGCAGCCGAGCGGGAGTGACCTACAATGAGCAGTTCTTC.

The chain joins TRBV15 to TRBJ2-2, with 7 positions matching TRBD2. J lost 0 bases, V lost 1 base, and 8 bases had no gene match. Germline V lookup: CDR1 LNHNV, CDR2 YYDKDF (reference sequence). The CDR3 loop spans 18 amino acids. This CDR3 is CATSRGLMGGANTGELFF. The CDR3 DNA reads as TGTGCCACCAGCAGAGGCCTCATGGGGGGGGCGAACACCGGGGAGCTGTTTTTT.

The V gene is TRBV9, the J gene TRBJ2-5, with 10 bases that match TRBD2. Trimming at V came to 4 bases and at J to 5 bases, leaving 8 bases not matched to a gene. The CDR3 is made up of 15 amino acids. CDR1 is SGDLS and CDR2 is YYNGEE in the germline V gene. The CDR3 DNA is TGTGCCAGCAGCTTAGAGCGGGGGGGCTTGGAGACCCAGTACTTC. It encodes CASSLERGGLETQYF.

The chain has TRBV7-3 and TRBJ1-1, with TRBD1 identical over 7 bases. J was trimmed by 0 bases and V by 5 bases; bases with no gene match: 3. The CDR3 has 14 amino acids. Germline V CDR1 and CDR2: SGHTA, FQGTGA. The CDR3 sequence: CASSPGGMNTEAFF. The CDR3 coding sequence is TGTGCCAGCAGCCCAGGGGGGATGAACACTGAAGCTTTCTTT.

The V call is TRBV5-8, the J call TRBJ2-1, with 11 bases fitting TRBD2. Looked up from germline, CDR1 is SGHTS and CDR2 is YDEGEE. V was pared by 3 bases and J by 1 base, with 3 bases of the junction left unmatched. This CDR3 is 16 amino acids long. The CDR3 spells CASSSGLAASYNEQFF. CDR3 bases: TGTGCCAGCAGCTCGGGACTAGCGGCATCCTACAATGAGCAGTTCTTC.

This clone occurred a few times. The gene calls are TRBV7-2 and TRBJ1-1; D not resolved. Per the germline V gene, CDR1 is SGHTA and CDR2 is FQGNSA. V lost 5 bases and J lost 1, with 11 bases in between. CDR3 length: 14 amino acids. The CDR3 reads CASSAHITNTEAFF. CDR3 coding DNA: TGTGCCAGCAGCGCCCACATAACGAACACTGAAGCTTTCTTT.

This chain connects TRBV5-4 to TRBJ1-5; D is ambiguous. V lost 1 base to trimming and J lost 3 bases, with 8 bases between them. This CDR3 region has 14 residues. Germline V gene sequence: CDR1 SGHNT, CDR2 YYREEE (reference sequence). CDR3 loop: CASSLPGDNQPQHF. In nucleotides, the CDR3 is TGTGCCAGCAGCTTGCCAGGAGACAATCAGCCCCAGCATTTT.

The chain uses TRBV5-4 and TRBJ1-1; no clear D. The CDR3 has 17 amino acids. V lost 2 bases to trimming and J lost 1 base, with 18 bases between them. The germline CDR1 and CDR2 sequences are SGHNT and YYREEE (reference sequence). The CDR3 sequence is CASSLPGLRGTNTEAFF. Written as DNA, the CDR3 is TGTGCCAGCAGCTTACCCGGGCTCCGAGGAACGAACACTGAAGCTTTCTTT.

In its sample, this clone was seen once. The CDR3 is CASSPRLGTGVYGYTF. CDR3 sequence (DNA): TGTGCCAGCAGTCCTCGCCTAGGGACAGGGGTCTATGGCTACACCTTC. This chain joins TRBV25-1 and TRBJ1-2, with 10 bases identical to TRBD1. Germline assignment: CDR1 MGHDK and CDR2 SYGVNS. The V segment lost 5 bases and the J segment 4 bases; nucleotides outside the gene matches: 10. The CDR3 covers 16 residues.

Turning to this clone: The same CDR3 also results from other DNA sequences found in this sample. The V call is TRBV5-1, the J call TRBJ2-3; 10 bases are shared with TRBD1. The germline V gene has CDR1 SGHRS and CDR2 YFSETQ. V shed 4 bases and J 3 bases; nucleotides not matched to a gene: 5. The CDR3 is 15 residues long. The CDR3 nucleotides read TGCGCCAGCAGCGGAGGACAGGGGGGGACAGATACGCAGTATTTT. Its translation is CASSGGQGGTDTQYF.

The V and J genes are TRBV29-1 and TRBJ2-5; D is unclear. The V gene's germline CDR1 is SQVTM and CDR2 ANQGSEA. Trimming cost V 3 bases and J 3 bases, with 11 bases left between them. CDR3 length: 13 amino acids. CDR3 sequence: CSVDPGLKETQYF. For the CDR3, the DNA is TGCAGCGTTGATCCCGGTTTAAAAGAGACCCAGTACTTC.

This clone was seen just once. The chain couples TRBV7-2 to TRBJ1-3; 10 bases match TRBD1. Unmatched junction bases numbered 7, after V lost 2 bases and J lost 6 bases. The CDR3 is made up of 16 amino acids. Germline CDR1 reads SGHTA; CDR2 reads FQGNSA. DNA of the CDR3: TGTGCCAGCAGCTTAAGGAGGGACAGGGGAGAAAACACCATATATTTT. This translates into CASSLRRDRGENTIYF.

The V and J genes are TRBV19 and TRBJ1-1, with D maybe TRBD1 (6 bases). This CDR3 has 15 amino acids. From germline, CDR1 is LNHDA and CDR2 SQIVND (reference sequence). V lost 3 bases, J lost 2 bases, and 13 bases lay in between. The CDR3, as DNA: TGTGCCAGTAGTATTCAGGGGATACGAAACACTGAAGCTTTCTTT. Its protein is CASSIQGIRNTEAFF.

This sequence joins TRBV29-1 and TRBJ1-6, with 11 bases that match TRBD1. The CDR3 covers 15 residues. Unmatched junction bases numbered 8, after V lost 4 bases and J lost 9 bases. Germline V CDR1 and CDR2: SQVTM, ANQGSEA. Here the CDR3 DNA reads TGCAGCGTTGCTGTCGCCGGGACAGGGGGTTCACCCCTCCACTTT. Translation: CSVAVAGTGGSPLHF.

This clone has only a few counts. The chain carries TRBV27 and TRBJ1-2; tentative D call: TRBD1 (6 bases). The V end lost 4 bases, the J end lost 5 bases, and 11 bases lay between the germline ends. This CDR3 comprises 13 residues. Germline V gene sequence: CDR1 MNHEY, CDR2 SMNVEV (reference sequence). The CDR3 loop is CASSSYRDYGYTF. In DNA, the CDR3 is TGTGCCAGCAGTTCTTACAGGGATTATGGCTACACCTTC.

The V call is TRBV4-1, the J call TRBJ1-1, with D possibly matching TRBD1 (5 bases). The CDR3 loop spans 13 amino acids. The germline gives CDR1 MGHRA, CDR2 YSYEKL. V was shortened by 8 bases and J by 1 base, with 11 bases between the two germline ends. The CDR3 sequence is CASAPGGNTEAFF. As DNA, the CDR3 is TGCGCCAGCGCGCCCGGGGGGAACACTGAAGCTTTCTTT.

The chain joins TRBV18 to TRBJ1-5; D gene ambiguous. Germline CDR1 reads KGHSH; CDR2 reads LQKENI. CDR3 length: 14 amino acids. The V end lost 5 bases, the J end lost 3 bases, and 11 bases lay between the germline ends. CDR3 amino acids: CASSGSEYNQPQHF. The CDR3 DNA follows: TGTGCCAGCTCAGGTTCGGAGTACAATCAGCCCCAGCATTTT.

V and J are TRBV18 and TRBJ1-6, with 8 bases identical to TRBD1. The CDR3 has 15 amino acids. In germline, CDR1 is KGHSH, CDR2 LQKENI. The V gene end was trimmed by 5 bases and the J gene end by 5 bases; junction bases not matched to a gene: 5. The CDR3 nucleotides read TGTGCCAGCTCAGGACAGGGAGCGGATAATTCACCCCTCCACTTT. Translation: CASSGQGADNSPLHF.

V usage is TRBV7-8 and J usage is TRBJ2-7; perhaps TRBD1 as D (5 bases). Germline CDR1 is SGHVS and CDR2 is FQNEAQ. V was clipped by 3 bases and J by 11 bases, with 14 bases between them. The CDR3 contains 12 residues. The CDR3 sequence: CASSFRQTDKYF. In DNA form, the CDR3 reads TGTGCCAGCAGCTTCCGCCAGACGGACAAGTACTTC.

The V and J genes are TRBV15 and TRBJ1-4, with 11 bases that match TRBD1. CDR1 is LNHNV, CDR2 YYDKDF, per germline (reference sequence). J was trimmed by 8 bases and V by 5 bases; bases with no gene match: 7. This CDR3 region has 15 residues. The CDR3 loop is CATSGGQGAYEKLFF. CDR3 sequence (DNA): TGTGCCACCAGCGGAGGACAGGGGGCTTACGAAAAACTGTTTTTT.

The chain is built from TRBV7-9 and TRBJ1-6, with D uncertain. Germline CDR1 is SEHNR and CDR2 is FQNEAQ (reference sequence). This CDR3 has 15 amino acids. Trimming left V 4 bases short and J 8 bases short, with 15 bases between. In DNA form, the CDR3 reads TGTGCCAGCAGCTCCGGCTCGGGGTTTGATTCACCCCTCCACTTT. It translates to CASSSGSGFDSPLHF.

The chain links TRBV9 to TRBJ2-3; 8 positions match TRBD2. V shed 0 bases and J 2 bases; nucleotides not matched to a gene: 5. CDR3 length: 16 amino acids. Germline V gene lookup returns CDR1 SGDLS and CDR2 YYNGEE. CDR3 amino acids: CASSVEASGYTDTQYF. For the CDR3, the DNA is TGTGCCAGCAGCGTAGAAGCTAGCGGGTACACAGATACGCAGTATTTT. Filled out from reference TRBV9 and TRBJ2-3, the complete variable domain reads DSGVTQTPKHLITATGQRVTLRCSPRSGDLSVYWYQQSLDQGLQFLIQYYNGEERAKGNILERFSAQQFPDLHSELNLSSLELGDSALYFCASSVEASGYTDTQYFGPGTRLTVL.

Here the CDR3 DNA reads TGTGCCAGCAGCGGCCGGGACAGGGTAGATCAGCCCCAGCATTTT. It is translated as CASSGRDRVDQPQHF. J is TRBJ1-5 and V is TRBV28, with 9 bases identical to TRBD1. J was trimmed by 5 bases and V by 6 bases; bases with no gene match: 8. The CDR3 is 15 residues long. CDR1 is MDHEN, CDR2 SYDVKM, per germline.

This rearrangement joins TRBV5-1 to TRBJ1-5; D gene unclear. V was pared by 4 bases and J by 7 bases, with 12 bases between. In germline, CDR1 is SGHRS, CDR2 YFSETQ. The CDR3 length is 13 residues. The CDR3 DNA follows: TGCGCCAGCAGCCTCCAAGTTGGCCAGCCCCAGCATTTT. Protein: CASSLQVGQPQHF.

This clone was seen more than once but under ten times. The rearrangement uses TRBV5-1 and TRBJ1-6, with no clear D. Trimming cost V 0 bases and J 9 bases, with 13 bases left between them. Germline loops: CDR1 SGHRS, CDR2 YFSETQ. The CDR3 consists of 15 residues. The CDR3 region has the DNA TGCGCCAGCAGCTTGGAAAGGGTCGGAGGTTCACCCCTCCACTTT. Translated: CASSLERVGGSPLHF.

Turning to this clone: At one boundary the junction diverges from the germline segment, which might be a read error. This chain joins TRBV2 and TRBJ2-2; no definite D call. This CDR3 has 14 residues. The germline CDR1 and CDR2 sequences are SNHLY and FYNNEI. This CDR3 reads CAGSVAKNTGELFF. The CDR3 DNA follows: TGTGCCGGCAGTGTGGCTAAGAACACCGGGGAGCTGTTTTTT.

The genes are TRBV11-2 and TRBJ1-5; 9 bases agree with TRBD1. V was clipped by 1 base and J by 1 base; unmatched bases: 5. This CDR3 has 17 amino acids. Looked up from germline, CDR1 is SGHAT and CDR2 is FQNNGV. The CDR3 spells CASSLAGGQGSNQPQHF. DNA of the CDR3: TGTGCCAGCAGCTTAGCAGGGGGACAGGGCAGCAATCAGCCCCAGCATTTT.

V usage is TRBV2 and J usage is TRBJ1-5; no reliable D call. Trimming removed 2 bases at V and 6 bases at J, with 8 bases between. The CDR3 extends over 13 amino acids. The V gene's germline CDR1 is SNHLY and CDR2 FYNNEI. CDR3 nucleotide sequence: TGTGCCAGCAGTGAAACCGTTGGTCAGCCCCAGCATTTT. Its protein is CASSETVGQPQHF. The full variable domain, completed using reference TRBV2 and TRBJ1-5, is EPEVTQTPSHQVTQMGQEVILRCVPISNHLYFYWYRQILGQKVEFLVSFYNNEISEKSEIFDDQFSVERPDGSNFTLKIRSTKLEDSAMYFCASSETVGQPQHFGDGTRLSIL.

V usage is TRBV2 and J usage is TRBJ2-7; TRBD1 is a possible D gene (6 bases). This CDR3 is built from 13 residues. Germline loops: CDR1 SNHLY, CDR2 FYNNEI. Between the trimmed V and J ends, which lost 4 bases and 0 bases, there was a span of 7 bases. CDR3 residues: CASSGTASYEQYF. The CDR3 region has the DNA TGTGCCAGCAGTGGGACAGCCTCCTACGAGCAGTACTTC.